Below, 20 T cell receptor beta chains from the same sample are listed, as sequenced in a study of lymphopenia after photon versus proton radiotherapy (dated by TCRdb to between 2019 and 2020). Libraries were constructed by the immunoSEQ multiplex PCR assay. The clones in this table, taken by TCRdb from immuneACCESS, are in-frame only. Not every clone is retained; where verified, under half of the shortfall comes from an unresolved V gene, and the cause of the rest is unknown. The sample data list 55,000 to 70,000 clones, and about 90% of these were observed just once. Clones ranked in the top ten supply 2.2% of the sample. The sample consisted of peripheral blood, taken from a patient treated with photon-based radiotherapy. Receptors were obtained from a middle-aged woman with cholangiocarcinoma.

The gene calls are TRBV27 and TRBJ2-7, with 7 bases that match TRBD1. The trim removed 6 bases at V and 5 bases at J, leaving 4 bases unmatched. Germline-derived CDR1 and CDR2 are MNHEY and SMNVEV (reference sequence). This CDR3 has 12 amino acids. The chain's CDR3 is CASRQGSHEQYF. CDR3 DNA: TGTGCCAGCAGACAGGGGTCCCACGAGCAGTACTTC.

The chain couples TRBV6-5 to TRBJ1-1, with a weak D call TRBD1 (5 bases). The CDR3 length is 16 residues. Per germline, CDR1 MNHEY and CDR2 SVGAGI. With 4 bases removed from V and 4 bases from J, the gap between germline ends came to 19 bases. The CDR3 spells CASSSPSGGGGTEAFF. CDR3 nucleotide sequence: TGTGCCAGCAGTTCGCCCTCGGGGGGTGGGGGCACTGAAGCTTTCTTT.

CDR3 sequence (DNA): TGTGCCAGCAGTAGCCGGGCCGACCAGAACACTGAAGCTTTCTTT. It yields the protein CASSSRADQNTEAFF. The chain links TRBV9 to TRBJ1-1; D remains unclear. CDR3 length: 15 amino acids. V was cut by 5 bases and J by 1 base, with 15 bases left in between. Germline CDR1 SGDLS, CDR2 YYNGEE.

V is TRBV11-2 and J is TRBJ1-5; tentatively, D is TRBD1 (6 bases). Trimming took off 0 bases at V and 7 bases at J, with 10 bases between the two ends. CDR3 length equals 14 residues. Germline values: CDR1 SGHAT, CDR2 FQNNGV. The CDR3 DNA is TGTGCCAGCAGCTTAGATCAGGGGAGACAGCCCCAGCATTTT. It codes for CASSLDQGRQPQHF.

This clone has only one observation. The chain uses TRBV19 and TRBJ2-2; tentatively, D is TRBD1 (6 bases). With 3 bases removed from V and 6 bases from J, the gap between germline ends came to 20 bases. Per the germline V gene, CDR1 is LNHDA and CDR2 is SQIVND (reference sequence). The CDR3 extends over 17 amino acids. CDR3 residues: CASSMGAQGRSSGELFF. DNA of the CDR3: TGTGCCAGTAGTATGGGGGCGCAGGGAAGGAGCTCCGGGGAGCTGTTTTTT. The entire variable domain, with the rest obtained from reference TRBV19 and TRBJ2-2, is as follows: DGGITQSPKYLFRKEGQNVTLSCEQNLNHDAMYWYRQDPGQGLRLIYYSQIVNDFQKGDIAEGYSVSREKKESFPLTVTSAQKNPTAFYLCASSMGAQGRSSGELFFGEGSRLTVL.

The chain recombines TRBV30 with TRBJ2-1, with a tentative D call TRBD2 (7 bases). V lost 0 bases and J 10 bases, leaving 10 bases between the germline ends. Germline V gene sequence: CDR1 GTSNPN, CDR2 SVGIG (reference sequence). The CDR3 runs to 12 residues. The CDR3 DNA is TGTGCCTGGAGTGTACGGGGGGCCGAGCAGTTCTTC. Protein sequence: CAWSVRGAEQFF.

The CDR3 DNA reads TGCGCCAGCAGCCCCTCCCAGGGGGGGAACTATGGCTACACCTTC. Protein product: CASSPSQGGNYGYTF. This chain uses TRBV4-3 with TRBJ1-2, with 7 positions matching TRBD1. Germline CDR1 is LGHNA and CDR2 is YSLEER. V lost 4 bases and J lost 2; bases outside the gene matches: 7. The CDR3 has 15 residues.

The V gene is TRBV9, the J gene TRBJ1-3; 7 nucleotides match TRBD1. The CDR3 spans 15 residues. Losses at the gene ends were 0 bases for V and 4 bases for J; bases not matched to a gene: 4. Germline CDR1 SGDLS, CDR2 YYNGEE. CDR3 amino acids: CASSVAAQGGNTIYF. The DNA of the CDR3 is TGTGCCAGCAGCGTAGCTGCACAGGGGGGAAACACCATATATTTT.

This chain joins TRBV27 and TRBJ2-1; 12 nucleotides match TRBD2. The CDR3 spans 16 residues. With V trimmed by 2 bases and J by 6 bases, 5 bases remained unmatched. Germline V gives CDR1 MNHEY, CDR2 SMNVEV (reference sequence). For the CDR3, the DNA is TGTGCCAGCAGTTTACTAGCGGGAGGGAGGCCCAATGAGCAGTTCTTC. This translates into CASSLLAGGRPNEQFF.

The chain links TRBV10-3 to TRBJ2-3, with 8 bases that match TRBD1. The V gene's germline CDR1 is ENHRY and CDR2 SYGVKD. Trimming at V came to 5 bases and at J to 4 bases, leaving 8 bases not matched to a gene. CDR3 length: 15 residues. CDR3 sequence reads: CAISSTQGVADTQYF. CDR3 nucleotide sequence: TGTGCCATCAGTTCGACACAGGGGGTTGCAGATACGCAGTATTTT.

The V call is TRBV15, the J call TRBJ2-3; D unresolved. The V gene lost 8 bases and the J gene lost 4 bases, with 10 bases spanning the gap. The CDR3 extends over 12 amino acids. Germline CDR1 LNHNV, CDR2 YYDKDF (reference sequence). The CDR3 region is CATGSQADTQYF. The CDR3 DNA reads TGTGCCACCGGCTCTCAGGCAGATACGCAGTATTTT.

The chain couples TRBV10-3 to TRBJ2-3; no firm D call. With 8 bases removed from V and 4 bases from J, the gap between germline ends came to 10 bases. CDR1 is ENHRY, CDR2 SYGVKD, per germline. This CDR3 comprises 12 residues. In nucleotides, the CDR3 is TGTGCCATCGGGCTGAGCGCAGATACGCAGTATTTT. It yields the protein CAIGLSADTQYF.

This clone came up once. The J gene is TRBJ1-2, the V gene TRBV30; 9 bases line up with TRBD1. CDR1 and CDR2 (germline): GTSNPN, SVGIG (reference sequence). The J segment lost 4 bases and the V segment lost 0 bases, leaving 3 bases of the junction unmatched. The CDR3 loop spans 14 amino acids. The CDR3 loop reads CAWSVKGQGYGYTF. CDR3 nucleotide sequence: TGTGCCTGGAGTGTAAAGGGACAGGGCTATGGCTACACCTTC. The whole variable domain, remainder taken from reference TRBV30 and TRBJ1-2, is SQTIHQWPATLVQPVGSPLSLECTVEGTSNPNLYWYRQAAGRGLQLLFYSVGIGQISSEVPQNLSASRPQDRQFILSSKKLLLSDSGFYLCAWSVKGQGYGYTFGSGTRLTVV.

The chain employs TRBV7-3 and TRBJ1-3; maybe TRBD1 (6 bases). The germline CDR1 and CDR2 sequences are SGHTA and FQGTGA. V shed 3 bases and J shed 1 base, with 22 bases lying between them. The CDR3 runs 19 residues. Here the CDR3 DNA reads TGTGCCAGCAGCTTCAGAAACGCGGGGGCGATACGATCTGGAAACACCATATATTTT. It encodes CASSFRNAGAIRSGNTIYF. Complete variable domain (other parts from reference TRBV7-3 and TRBJ1-3): GAGVSQTPSNKVTEKGKYVELRCDPISGHTALYWYRQSLGQGPEFLIYFQGTGAADDSGLPNDRFFAVRPEGSVSTLKIQRTERGDSAVYLCASSFRNAGAIRSGNTIYFGEGSWLTVV.

The chain employs TRBV5-1 and TRBJ2-7, with TRBD2 identical over 7 bases. J gave up 7 bases and V 4 bases, and 8 bases lay outside the gene matches. Germline-derived CDR1 and CDR2 are SGHRS and YFSETQ. CDR3 length: 13 residues. In DNA form, the CDR3 reads TGCGCCAGCAGCGTACATGAGGGAGGGGAGCAGTACTTC. This encodes CASSVHEGGEQYF.

The CDR3, as DNA: TGTGCCAGCAGCCAGGTCTCGCGGAACACTGAAGCTTTCTTT. It translates to CASSQVSRNTEAFF. V gene TRBV6-5 combines with J gene TRBJ1-1; D remains unclear. The ends were cut back, 6 bases at V and 1 base at J, with 12 bases in the middle. Germline V CDR1 and CDR2: MNHEY, SVGAGI. CDR3 length: 14 residues.

The CDR3 spells CASSLRQGASYEQYF. The CDR3 DNA reads as TGTGCCAGCAGCTTAAGACAGGGGGCCTCCTACGAGCAGTACTTC. This rearrangement joins TRBV5-6 to TRBJ2-7; 10 bases fit TRBD1. Germline lookup yields CDR1 SGHDT and CDR2 YYEEEE. Trimming at V came to 2 bases and at J to 0 bases, leaving 2 bases not matched to a gene. The CDR3 has 15 amino acids.

J is TRBJ2-1 and V is TRBV18, with 9 bases aligning to TRBD2. From germline, CDR1 is KGHSH and CDR2 LQKENI. This CDR3 is built from 17 residues. V lost 3 bases, J lost 5 bases, and 11 bases stayed unmatched. CDR3 loop: CASSPPILAGNNNEQFF. The CDR3 DNA sequence: TGTGCCAGCTCACCCCCCATTCTAGCGGGGAATAACAATGAGCAGTTCTTC. Full variable domain (rest looked up from reference TRBV18 and TRBJ2-1): NAGVMQNPRHLVRRRGQEARLRCSPMKGHSHVYWYRQLPEEGLKFMVYLQKENIIDESGMPKERFSAEFPKEGPSILRIQQVVRGDSAAYFCASSPPILAGNNNEQFFGPGTRLTVL.

This clone has only a few counts. The V and J genes are TRBV29-1 and TRBJ1-1, with a weak D call TRBD1 (6 bases). This CDR3 has 15 residues. Germline lookup yields CDR1 SQVTM and CDR2 ANQGSEA. Trimming cost V 3 bases and J 1 base, with 15 bases left between them. CDR3: CSVEANDRWNTEAFF. In DNA form, the CDR3 reads TGCAGCGTTGAGGCTAACGACAGGTGGAACACTGAAGCTTTCTTT. Together with reference TRBV29-1 and TRBJ1-1, the CDR3 gives the full variable domain: SAVISQKPSRDICQRGTSLTIQCQVDSQVTMMFWYRQQPGQSLTLIATANQGSEATYESGFVIDKFPISRPNLTFSTLTVSNMSPEDSSIYLCSVEANDRWNTEAFFGQGTRLTVV.

This chain connects TRBV27 to TRBJ2-1, with D perhaps assigned TRBD1 or TRBD2 (5 bases each). CDR1 and CDR2 from the germline V gene are MNHEY and SMNVEV (reference sequence). V shed 6 bases and J shed 10 bases, with 22 bases lying between them. This CDR3 contains 15 residues. The CDR3 coding sequence is TGTGCCAGCAGCCCCACAAGGGACGGCCTGCGAGAGCAGTTCTTC. Translation: CASSPTRDGLREQFF.